This T cell receptor beta chain was captured in a study of cytomegalovirus exposure and HLA in healthy donors. It was with 60 Vbeta and 13 Jbeta primers that the PCR ran. Only in-frame clones appear in the TCRdb table, and some are missing; sequencing was by immunoSEQ multiplex PCR. The table includes some 110,000 clones, about 70% detected once. The V and J ends lost 8 bases and 4 bases respectively, with 8 bases between them. The CDR3 is 11 residues long. Germline V gives CDR1 LNHDA, CDR2 SQIVND (reference sequence). This receptor was taken from a woman aged 60-75 years in good health and CMV-seropositive. The chain links TRBV19 to TRBJ1-1; D remains unclear. The sample was PBMCs. In nucleotides, the CDR3 is TGTGCCAGTGCAGCGGCCACTGAAGCTTTCTTT. This codes for CASAAATEAFF.